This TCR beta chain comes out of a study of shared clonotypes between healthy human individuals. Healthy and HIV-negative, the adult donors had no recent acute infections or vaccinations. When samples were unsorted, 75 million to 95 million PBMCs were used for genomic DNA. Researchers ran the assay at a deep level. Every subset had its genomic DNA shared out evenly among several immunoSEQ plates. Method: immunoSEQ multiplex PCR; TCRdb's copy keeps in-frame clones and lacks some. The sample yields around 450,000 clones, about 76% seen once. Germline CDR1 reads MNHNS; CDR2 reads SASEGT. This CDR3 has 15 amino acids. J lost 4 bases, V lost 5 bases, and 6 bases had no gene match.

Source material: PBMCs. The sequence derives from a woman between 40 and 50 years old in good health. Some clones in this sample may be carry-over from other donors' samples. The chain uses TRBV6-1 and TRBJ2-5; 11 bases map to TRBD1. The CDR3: CASSIGQGAVETQYF. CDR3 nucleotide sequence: TGTGCCAGCAGTATCGGACAGGGGGCTGTAGAGACCCAGTACTTC.